The 25 T cell receptor beta chains listed next were all sequenced from one sample in a study of blood T cell repertoires in COVID-19. The table came from immunoSEQ multiplex PCR; TCRdb's copy has only in-frame clones and leaves some out. The table shows some 120,000 clones, with 70% to 90% occurring only once. The specimen was peripheral blood. These receptors came from a man aged 45-65 years with acute or convalescent COVID-19.

The CDR3 DNA follows: TGTGCCAGCGGAAGAGGACAGAATTATCAGCCCCAGCATTTT. Its protein is CASGRGQNYQPQHF. The chain joins TRBV2 to TRBJ1-5, with D maybe TRBD1 (6 bases). Germline V gene lookup returns CDR1 SNHLY and CDR2 FYNNEI. The CDR3 length is 14 residues. V dropped 8 bases and J dropped 5 bases, with 16 bases sitting between them.

The rearrangement uses TRBV6-5 and TRBJ2-7; 7 bases agree with TRBD2. With 9 bases clipped from V and 3 bases from J, the junction kept 2 bases outside the gene matches. Germline V lookup: CDR1 MNHEY, CDR2 SVGAGI. The CDR3 has 11 residues. DNA for the CDR3: TGTGCCAGTTGGGAGGGCTACGAGCAGTACTTC. It encodes CASWEGYEQYF.

The chain couples TRBV7-6 to TRBJ2-2; 7 bases line up with TRBD1. V lost 0 bases and J lost 9; bases outside the gene matches: 7. The CDR3 runs 15 residues. Per the germline V gene, CDR1 is SGHVS and CDR2 is FNYEAQ. CDR3 residues: CASSLAGTASRELFF. CDR3 sequence (DNA): TGTGCCAGCAGCTTAGCCGGGACAGCTTCCAGGGAGCTGTTTTTT.

V is TRBV5-1 and J is TRBJ2-5; no firm D call. The CDR3 runs 15 residues. V dropped 0 bases and J dropped 1 base, with 10 bases sitting between them. The germline CDR1 and CDR2 sequences are SGHRS and YFSETQ. The CDR3 DNA sequence: TGCGCCAGCAGCTTGGATCCAGGTACCCAAGAGACCCAGTACTTC. Amino acids: CASSLDPGTQETQYF.

V and J are TRBV10-3 and TRBJ2-3, with TRBD2 identical over 7 bases. The CDR3 has 16 amino acids. Looked up from germline, CDR1 is ENHRY and CDR2 is SYGVKD. Germline trimming cut 3 bases from V and 2 bases from J; bases unmatched to any gene: 8. The DNA of the CDR3 is TGTGCCATCAGTGAACCCCCCGGGACTACCACAGATACGCAGTATTTT. Its translation is CAISEPPGTTTDTQYF.

The chain joins TRBV6-2 or TRBV6-3 to TRBJ1-3; D is perhaps TRBD1 (5 bases). V lost 5 bases and J lost 0, with 8 bases in between. This CDR3 is built from 14 residues. CDR1 is MNHEY and CDR2 is SVGEGT in the germline V gene. Here the CDR3 reads CASSRQNSGNTIYF. Here the CDR3 DNA reads TGTGCCAGCAGTCGACAGAACTCTGGAAACACCATATATTTT.

This sequence joins TRBV5-4 and TRBJ2-7, with D hard to call. V was clipped by 1 base and J by 6 bases, with 11 bases between them. Germline CDR1 is SGHNT and CDR2 is YYREEE (reference sequence). This CDR3 has 13 residues. The CDR3 sequence is CASSLRGPGEQYF. The DNA for the CDR3 is TGTGCCAGCAGCTTGCGCGGCCCGGGCGAGCAGTACTTC.

This chain joins TRBV10-3 and TRBJ2-7; no firm D call. Germline V gene lookup returns CDR1 ENHRY and CDR2 SYGVKD. Trimming pared 0 bases from V and 0 bases from J, leaving 12 bases between. This CDR3 contains 16 residues. The CDR3: CAISESFLGDSYEQYF. In nucleotides, the CDR3 is TGTGCCATCAGTGAGTCATTTTTAGGAGACTCCTACGAGCAGTACTTC.

The chain is built from TRBV11-2 and TRBJ2-3; 8 nucleotides agree with TRBD2. The ends lost 5 bases at V and 2 bases at J; junction bases unmatched: 6. This CDR3 is built from 15 residues. Germline-derived CDR1 and CDR2 are SGHAT and FQNNGV. The CDR3 region has the DNA TGTGCCAGCAGCCAGCGGGAGAGGTACACAGATACGCAGTATTTT. It specifies CASSQRERYTDTQYF. Combining the CDR3 with reference TRBV11-2 and TRBJ2-3 gives the whole variable domain EAGVAQSPRYKIIEKRQSVAFWCNPISGHATLYWYQQILGQGPKLLIQFQNNGVVDDSQLPKDRFSAERLKGVDSTLKIQPAKLEDSAVYLCASSQRERYTDTQYFGPGTRLTVL.

The chain combines TRBV11-3 with TRBJ2-3, with D possibly TRBD2 on 6 matching bases. The CDR3 extends over 13 amino acids. Trimming shortened V by 1 base and J by 6 bases, and 8 bases separated the two germline ends. Germline CDR1 is SGHNT and CDR2 is YENEEA. The DNA for the CDR3 is TGTGCCAGCAGCTTAGTTACTAGCGATACGCAGTATTTT. Encoded protein: CASSLVTSDTQYF.

The rearrangement joins TRBV3-1 (or the pseudogene TRBV3-2) to TRBJ2-1; a possible D gene is TRBD2 (5 bases). The V end was cut by 4 bases, the J end by 10 bases, with 17 bases between. CDR1 is LGHDT and CDR2 is YNNKEL in the germline V gene (reference sequence). The CDR3 is made up of 14 amino acids. CDR3 nucleotide sequence: TGTGCCAGCAGCCCTCTCCGGGATCTGGAAGAGCAGTTCTTC. Protein: CASSPLRDLEEQFF.

The chain joins TRBV18 to TRBJ2-2; 9 bases fit TRBD2. The germline V gene encodes CDR1 KGHSH and CDR2 LQKENI. This CDR3 comprises 16 residues. V shed 2 bases, J shed 5 bases, and the junction held 6 bases outside the gene matches. This chain's CDR3 is CASSPIAGVGTGELFF. The CDR3, as DNA: TGTGCCAGCTCACCAATAGCGGGAGTCGGAACCGGGGAGCTGTTTTTT.

The CDR3 DNA follows: TGCGCCAGCAGCCAAGGGCCCAGGGCACATGGCTACACCTTC. Its protein is CASSQGPRAHGYTF. This sequence joins TRBV4-3 and TRBJ1-2; tentatively, D is TRBD1 (5 bases). CDR3 length equals 14 residues. The germline gives CDR1 LGHNA, CDR2 YSLEER. Trimming stripped 1 base from V and 6 bases from J, with 12 bases between.

The gene calls are TRBV6-6 and TRBJ1-5; D ambiguous. Between the trimmed V and J ends, which lost 6 bases and 6 bases, there was a span of 12 bases. Germline CDR1 MNHNY, CDR2 SVGAGI (reference sequence). The CDR3 extends over 13 amino acids. CDR3 amino acids: CASRGGSGQPQHF. CDR3 DNA: TGTGCCAGCAGGGGAGGGTCTGGTCAGCCCCAGCATTTT.

This chain connects TRBV9 to TRBJ2-7; 10 nucleotides match TRBD2. This CDR3 has 19 amino acids. The germline gives CDR1 SGDLS, CDR2 YYNGEE. With V trimmed by 2 bases and J by 3 bases, 17 bases remained unmatched. The CDR3 loop reads CASSVGLSLAGGPNYEQYF. The CDR3 DNA reads as TGTGCCAGCAGCGTTGGCCTCTCATTAGCGGGAGGCCCAAACTACGAGCAGTACTTC.

The chain joins TRBV5-1 to TRBJ1-1; D gene ambiguous. Germline CDR1 SGHRS, CDR2 YFSETQ. The length of the CDR3 is 13 residues. V was cut by 4 bases and J by 0 bases, with 7 bases left in between. Here the CDR3 DNA reads TGCGCCAGCAGCCCAGGAATGAACACTGAAGCTTTCTTT. Encoded protein: CASSPGMNTEAFF.

V is TRBV29-1 and J is TRBJ1-1; TRBD1 is a possible D gene (6 bases). This CDR3 region has 14 residues. The germline CDR1 and CDR2 sequences are SQVTM and ANQGSEA. Trimming removed 8 bases at V and 3 bases at J, with 19 bases between. The CDR3 DNA sequence: TGCAGCCCCTACCTACAGGGACGGCACACTGAAGCTTTCTTT. It codes for CSPYLQGRHTEAFF.

The chain uses TRBV24-1 and TRBJ2-5, with D possibly matching TRBD2 (6 bases). From germline, CDR1 is KGHDR and CDR2 SFDVKD. The length of the CDR3 is 14 residues. V was trimmed by 7 bases and J by 6 bases, leaving 17 bases between them. This CDR3 is CATSRSGLIQTQYF. CDR3 sequence (DNA): TGTGCCACCAGCCGAAGCGGGCTTATACAGACCCAGTACTTC.

This clone was seen once. The chain combines TRBV7-2 with TRBJ1-2, with D unclear. Germline assignment: CDR1 SGHTA and CDR2 FQGNSA. The V end lost 1 base, the J end lost 3 bases, and 12 bases lay between the germline ends. The CDR3 runs 15 residues. The CDR3 is CASSLVAGEDYGYTF. CDR3 DNA sequence: TGTGCCAGCAGCTTAGTGGCGGGAGAGGACTATGGCTACACCTTC. Full variable domain (remainder filled in from reference TRBV7-2 and TRBJ1-2): GAGVSQSPSNKVTEKGKDVELRCDPISGHTALYWYRQSLGQGLEFLIYFQGNSAPDKSGLPSDRFSAERTGGSVSTLTIQRTQQEDSAVYLCASSLVAGEDYGYTFGSGTRLTVV.

The chain couples TRBV6-1 to TRBJ1-6; 9 nucleotides line up with TRBD1. The CDR3 loop spans 16 amino acids. From germline, CDR1 is MNHNS and CDR2 SASEGT. The trim removed 2 bases at V and 7 bases at J, leaving 6 bases unmatched. The CDR3: CASSENRGLRNSPLHF. The CDR3 DNA reads TGTGCCAGCAGTGAAAACAGGGGGCTTAGGAATTCACCCCTCCACTTT.

CDR3 in DNA: TGTGCCAGCAGTCCACCCTCAGAGGGATACAATGAGCAGTTCTTC. Translating it yields CASSPPSEGYNEQFF. The gene calls are TRBV6-1 and TRBJ2-1, with a weak D call TRBD2 (5 bases). CDR1 and CDR2 from the germline V gene are MNHNS and SASEGT. This CDR3 is built from 15 residues. Trimming took off 5 bases at V and 4 bases at J, with 15 bases between the two ends.

The rearrangement uses TRBV27 and TRBJ2-1, with D perhaps TRBD2 (6 bases). This CDR3 has 13 residues. Germline assignment: CDR1 MNHEY and CDR2 SMNVEV (reference sequence). V dropped 3 bases and J dropped 4 bases, with 7 bases sitting between them. The DNA for the CDR3 is TGTGCCAGCAGTTTGCGGGGATACAATGAGCAGTTCTTC. It specifies CASSLRGYNEQFF.

The chain recombines TRBV19 with TRBJ2-7; 11 nucleotides match TRBD2. CDR3 length: 15 amino acids. In germline, CDR1 is LNHDA, CDR2 SQIVND (reference sequence). V gave up 5 bases and J gave up 2 bases; unmatched junction bases: 5. The CDR3 bases are TGTGCCAGTAGTCAATCGACTAGCGGGACCTACGAGCAGTACTTC. Translated: CASSQSTSGTYEQYF.

The chain links TRBV29-1 to TRBJ2-3; 7 nucleotides match TRBD2. This CDR3 spans 13 amino acids. Losses at the gene ends were 7 bases for V and 6 bases for J; bases not matched to a gene: 10. Germline CDR1 and CDR2: SQVTM and ANQGSEA. The CDR3 bases are TGCAGCGCCGCGGGAGCGTTGGCGGATACGCAGTATTTT. It yields the protein CSAAGALADTQYF.

The count of this clone is one. The chain joins TRBV6-2 or TRBV6-3 to TRBJ2-4; 7 nucleotides line up with TRBD1. The germline CDR1 and CDR2 sequences are MNHEY and SVGEGT. The CDR3 spans 16 residues. The V gene end was trimmed by 5 bases and the J gene end by 3 bases; junction bases not matched to a gene: 10. The CDR3 DNA reads TGTGCCAGCAGTACGCCGTCGGCAGGGGGCAAAAACATTCAGTACTTC. Amino acid sequence: CASSTPSAGGKNIQYF.